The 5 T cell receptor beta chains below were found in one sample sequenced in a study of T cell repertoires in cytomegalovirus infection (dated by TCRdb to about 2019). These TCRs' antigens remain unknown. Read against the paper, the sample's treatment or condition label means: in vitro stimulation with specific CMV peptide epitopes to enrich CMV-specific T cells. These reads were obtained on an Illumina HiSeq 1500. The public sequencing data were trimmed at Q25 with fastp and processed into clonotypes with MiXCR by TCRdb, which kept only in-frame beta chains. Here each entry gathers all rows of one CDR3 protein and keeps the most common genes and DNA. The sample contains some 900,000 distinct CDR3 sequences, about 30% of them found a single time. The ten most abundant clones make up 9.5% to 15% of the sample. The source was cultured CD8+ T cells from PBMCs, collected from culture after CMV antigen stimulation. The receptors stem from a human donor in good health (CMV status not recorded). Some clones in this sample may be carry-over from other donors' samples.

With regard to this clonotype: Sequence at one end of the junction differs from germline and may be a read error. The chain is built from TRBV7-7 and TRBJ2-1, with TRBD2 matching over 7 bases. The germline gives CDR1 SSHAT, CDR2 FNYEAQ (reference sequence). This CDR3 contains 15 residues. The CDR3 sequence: CASSMGLAENNEQFF. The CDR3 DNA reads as TGTGCTAGCAGTATGGGGCTAGCGGAGAACAATGAGCAGTTCTTC.

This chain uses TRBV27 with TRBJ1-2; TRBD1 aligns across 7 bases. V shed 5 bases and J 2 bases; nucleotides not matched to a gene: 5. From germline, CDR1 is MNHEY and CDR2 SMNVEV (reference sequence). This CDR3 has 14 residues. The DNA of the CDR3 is TGTGCCAGCAGTGAACGGGACAGCAACTATGGCTACACCTTC. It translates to CASSERDSNYGYTF.

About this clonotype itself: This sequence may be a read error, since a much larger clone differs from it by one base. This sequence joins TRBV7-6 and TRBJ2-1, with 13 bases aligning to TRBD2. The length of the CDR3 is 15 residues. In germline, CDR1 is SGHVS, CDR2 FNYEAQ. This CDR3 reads CANSLTSGGPNEQFF. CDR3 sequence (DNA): TGTGCCAACAGCCTGACTAGCGGGGGGCCAAATGAGCAGTTCTTC.

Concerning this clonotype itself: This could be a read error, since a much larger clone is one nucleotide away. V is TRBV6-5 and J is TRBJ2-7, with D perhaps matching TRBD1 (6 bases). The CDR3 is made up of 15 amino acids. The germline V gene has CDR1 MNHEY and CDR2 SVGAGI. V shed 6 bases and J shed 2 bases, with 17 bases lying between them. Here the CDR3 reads CASRLVRGSTYEQYV. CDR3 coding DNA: TGTGCCAGCAGACTCGTCAGGGGTTCTACCTACGAGCAGTACGTC.

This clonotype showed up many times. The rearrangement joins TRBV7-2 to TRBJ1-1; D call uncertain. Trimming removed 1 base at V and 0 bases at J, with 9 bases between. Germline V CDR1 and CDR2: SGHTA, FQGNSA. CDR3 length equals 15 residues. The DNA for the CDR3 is TGTGCCAGCAGCTTAGAGGGCAGGTTGAACACTGAAGCTTTCTTT. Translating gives CASSLEGRLNTEAFF.